The 25 T cell receptor beta chains presented below share a single source sample, sequenced in a study of PD-1 blockade in classical Hodgkin lymphoma. Indicated time point: cycle 4 day 1 (C4D1), after 6 weeks of nivolumab. The patients all showed relapse after autologous stem cell transplantation, while their brentuximab vedotin exposure varied. Measured with immunoSEQ multiplex PCR; TCRdb has only the in-frame clones, and not every one. The table shows some 96,000 clones, with 85% to 95% occurring only once. This sample comprised peripheral blood mononuclear cells (PBMCs), obtained before the fourth cycle of nivolumab. The receptor source for this set is a human donor with classical Hodgkin lymphoma.

The chain combines TRBV28 with TRBJ2-5, with D maybe TRBD1 (6 bases). V was shortened by 4 bases and J by 3 bases, with 12 bases between the two germline ends. This CDR3 comprises 14 residues. CDR1 MDHEN and CDR2 SYDVKM come from the germline V gene. The CDR3 region is CASSSDSPKETQYF. The CDR3 region has the DNA TGTGCCAGCAGTTCGGACAGTCCAAAAGAGACCCAGTACTTC.

The chain couples TRBV5-1 to TRBJ2-5; 13 bases fit TRBD2. J lost 5 bases, V lost 4 bases, and 5 bases had no gene match. This CDR3 contains 15 residues. Germline assignment: CDR1 SGHRS and CDR2 YFSETQ. As DNA, the CDR3 is TGCGCCAGCAGCAACGGACTAGCGGGAGTCGAGACCCAGTACTTC. As protein: CASSNGLAGVETQYF.

This clone appeared once. This chain joins TRBV27 and TRBJ2-7; no definite D call. Trimming took off 5 bases at V and 0 bases at J, with 11 bases between the two ends. The CDR3 loop spans 14 amino acids. CDR1 and CDR2 from the germline V gene are MNHEY and SMNVEV (reference sequence). The CDR3 DNA sequence: TGTGCCAGCAGTCCCAGGCTGTACTCCTACGAGCAGTACTTC. Translation gives CASSPRLYSYEQYF.

The V gene is TRBV5-6, the J gene TRBJ2-2; tentatively, D is TRBD1 (6 bases). The CDR3 loop spans 14 amino acids. V was trimmed by 4 bases and J by 1 base, leaving 8 bases between them. The V gene's germline CDR1 is SGHDT and CDR2 YYEEEE. CDR3 in amino acids: CASSLTGNTGELFF. DNA for the CDR3: TGTGCCAGCAGCCTGACAGGGAACACCGGGGAGCTGTTTTTT.

The rearrangement joins TRBV18 to TRBJ2-6; the match to TRBD2 covers 9 bases. The germline V gene encodes CDR1 KGHSH and CDR2 LQKENI. The CDR3 is made up of 17 amino acids. J was trimmed by 0 bases and V by 5 bases; bases with no gene match: 5. The CDR3 bases are TGTGCCAGCTCAGCTAGCGGGACCTCCTCTGGGGCCAACGTCCTGACTTTC. It translates to CASSASGTSSGANVLTF.

As DNA, the CDR3 is TGTGCCAGCAGCTTCCATAGCAATCAGCCCCAGCATTTT. Encoded protein: CASSFHSNQPQHF. The chain carries TRBV7-2 and TRBJ1-5; no firm D call. Germline loops: CDR1 SGHTA, CDR2 FQGNSA. V dropped 3 bases and J dropped 0 bases, with 3 bases sitting between them. CDR3 length: 13 residues.

The J gene is TRBJ2-5, the V gene TRBV11-2, with TRBD2 as a possible D gene (6 bases). Germline values: CDR1 SGHAT, CDR2 FQNNGV. CDR3 size: 13 residues. V shed 4 bases and J shed 5 bases, with 11 bases lying between them. CDR3 sequence reads: CASSWGVRETQYF. CDR3 coding DNA: TGTGCCAGCAGCTGGGGGGTCCGGGAGACCCAGTACTTC.

CDR3 in amino acids: CASLLAGGTYEQYF. The CDR3 DNA reads as TGTGCCAGCCTACTAGCGGGCGGAACCTACGAGCAGTACTTC. The chain couples TRBV28 to TRBJ2-7, with 9 nucleotides matching TRBD2. V lost 8 bases, J lost 2 bases, and 7 bases stayed unmatched. The CDR3 is 14 residues long. Germline assignment: CDR1 MDHEN and CDR2 SYDVKM.

The V and J genes are TRBV18 and TRBJ2-7, with a tentative D call TRBD2 (6 bases). Germline values: CDR1 KGHSH, CDR2 LQKENI. V lost 3 bases and J 2 bases, leaving 8 bases between the germline ends. The CDR3 is 13 amino acids. The chain's CDR3 is CASSPSGTYEQYF. The CDR3 nucleotides are TGTGCCAGCTCACCTAGCGGTACCTACGAGCAGTACTTC. The variable domain in full, with the rest retrieved from reference TRBV18 and TRBJ2-7, is NAGVMQNPRHLVRRRGQEARLRCSPMKGHSHVYWYRQLPEEGLKFMVYLQKENIIDESGMPKERFSAEFPKEGPSILRIQQVVRGDSAAYFCASSPSGTYEQYFGPGTRLTVT.

This chain joins TRBV6-1 and TRBJ2-1, with 9 positions matching TRBD2. CDR1 is MNHNS, CDR2 SASEGT, per germline. J lost 7 bases, V lost 4 bases, and 5 bases had no gene match. The length of the CDR3 is 14 residues. The CDR3 sequence is CASSVAGGTNEQFF. The CDR3 DNA sequence: TGTGCCAGCAGTGTGGCGGGAGGGACAAATGAGCAGTTCTTC.

Remarks on this clone: Other DNA sequences of this sample code for an identical CDR3. This chain links TRBV5-6 with TRBJ2-7; a weak D match, TRBD2 (7 bases). The V and J ends lost 4 bases and 10 bases respectively, with 21 bases between them. CDR1 SGHDT and CDR2 YYEEEE come from the germline V gene. The CDR3 consists of 14 residues. This CDR3 is CASSPGGGGVEQYF. The DNA of the CDR3 is TGTGCCAGCAGCCCCGGAGGAGGGGGGGTCGAACAGTACTTC.

This clone was seen more than once but under ten times. The chain uses TRBV5-1 and TRBJ1-1; D is undetermined. Per germline, CDR1 SGHRS and CDR2 YFSETQ. The length of the CDR3 is 13 residues. Trimming took 4 bases from V and 0 from J, leaving 7 bases between them. The CDR3 DNA is TGCGCCAGCAGCACGGACGTGAACACTGAAGCTTTCTTT. Amino acid sequence: CASSTDVNTEAFF. The full variable domain, in which reference TRBV5-1 and TRBJ1-1 provide the parts outside the CDR3, is KAGVTQTPRYLIKTRGQQVTLSCSPISGHRSVSWYQQTPGQGLQFLFEYFSETQRNKGNFPGRFSGRQFSNSRSEMNVSTLELGDSALYLCASSTDVNTEAFFGQGTRLTVV.

The CDR3: CASSQTGGSQPQHF. Here the CDR3 DNA reads TGTGCCAGCAGCCAGACAGGGGGTTCTCAGCCCCAGCATTTT. V is TRBV5-5 and J is TRBJ1-5; 9 bases are a match to TRBD1. CDR3 length: 14 residues. CDR1 is SGHKS, CDR2 YYEKEE, per germline (reference sequence). V lost 4 bases to trimming and J lost 6 bases; unmatched junction nucleotides: 5.

The chain carries TRBV7-9 and TRBJ2-5, with 8 bases matching TRBD1. The last part of the DNA fits TRBJ2-7 better; the J call may be wrong. CDR3 length: 18 amino acids. CDR1 SEHNR and CDR2 FQNEAQ come from the germline V gene (reference sequence). CDR3 loop: CASSRGAPTGADSYEQYF. Written as DNA, the CDR3 is TGTGCCAGCAGCCGTGGAGCGCCGACAGGGGCTGACTCCTACGAGCAGTACTTC.

This sequence joins TRBV9 and TRBJ1-1; D call uncertain. The CDR3 covers 14 residues. The V and J ends lost 4 bases and 1 base respectively, with 11 bases between them. Germline CDR1 reads SGDLS; CDR2 reads YYNGEE. DNA for the CDR3: TGTGCCAGCAGCTTCTGGACGGAGAACACTGAAGCTTTCTTT. It codes for CASSFWTENTEAFF.

The count of this clone is one. The chain employs TRBV21-1 and TRBJ1-3. TRBV21-1 is deemed a pseudogene. The CDR3 totals 11 residues. The CDR3 sequence: CARRPGNTIYF. The CDR3 DNA reads TGTGCCAGAAGACCCGGAAACACCATATATTTT.

This clone was counted a single time. The chain uses TRBV18 and TRBJ2-1; 9 bases agree with TRBD1. CDR1 is KGHSH and CDR2 is LQKENI in the germline V gene. The V gene end was trimmed by 2 bases and the J gene end by 7 bases; junction bases not matched to a gene: 0. The CDR3 has 13 amino acids. The CDR3 DNA reads as TGTGCCAGCTCACCAGACAGGGGGAATGAGCAGTTCTTC. The encoded protein is CASSPDRGNEQFF. The entire variable domain, with the rest obtained from reference TRBV18 and TRBJ2-1, is as follows: NAGVMQNPRHLVRRRGQEARLRCSPMKGHSHVYWYRQLPEEGLKFMVYLQKENIIDESGMPKERFSAEFPKEGPSILRIQQVVRGDSAAYFCASSPDRGNEQFFGPGTRLTVL.

This chain connects TRBV7-9 to TRBJ2-7; 7 bases fit TRBD1. This CDR3 contains 15 residues. Germline V gene lookup returns CDR1 SEHNR and CDR2 FQNEAQ (reference sequence). The J segment lost 0 bases and the V segment lost 5 bases, leaving 7 bases of the junction unmatched. The DNA of the CDR3 is TGTGCCAGCAGCCCGAGGACAGGATTCTCCTACGAGCAGTACTTC. It yields the protein CASSPRTGFSYEQYF.

J is TRBJ2-5 and V is TRBV5-1, with 10 bases fitting TRBD1. With 4 bases clipped from V and 2 bases from J, the junction kept 11 bases outside the gene matches. Germline V gene sequence: CDR1 SGHRS, CDR2 YFSETQ. The CDR3 is 17 residues long. CDR3 nucleotides: TGCGCCAGCAGCCCCACTCCGGGACAGGGGAGTCAAGAGACCCAGTACTTC. Its translation is CASSPTPGQGSQETQYF.

V gene TRBV9 combines with J gene TRBJ2-6, with D possibly TRBD1 on 6 matching bases. This CDR3 spans 19 amino acids. Germline CDR1 SGDLS, CDR2 YYNGEE. Trimming pared 4 bases from V and 1 base from J, leaving 21 bases between. The CDR3 sequence is CASSPVPQGVRSGANVLTF. CDR3 bases: TGTGCCAGCAGCCCTGTCCCACAGGGTGTTAGGTCTGGGGCCAACGTCCTGACTTTC.

The gene calls are TRBV7-9 and TRBJ1-2, with D unresolved. Trimming took 2 bases from V and 0 from J, leaving 13 bases between them. The CDR3 length is 16 residues. CDR1 and CDR2 (germline): SEHNR, FQNEAQ (reference sequence). The CDR3 DNA reads TGTGCCAGCAGCTTATCGGGGAGGGCTACTAACTATGGCTACACCTTC. Its protein product is CASSLSGRATNYGYTF.

The count of this clone is one. The J gene is TRBJ1-4, the V gene TRBV7-9; 10 nucleotides align to TRBD1. The CDR3 runs 15 residues. V dropped 5 bases and J dropped 6; count of bases not matched to a gene: 6. Germline loops: CDR1 SEHNR, CDR2 FQNEAQ (reference sequence). The CDR3 reads CASSIRDRGDEKLFF. In DNA form, the CDR3 reads TGTGCCAGCAGCATACGGGACAGGGGAGATGAAAAACTGTTTTTT.

Here the CDR3 reads CASSSGLAAGYTF. In DNA, the CDR3 is TGCGCCAGCAGCTCAGGGTTGGCGGCTGGCTACACCTTC. The rearrangement joins TRBV5-1 to TRBJ1-2; D is perhaps TRBD1 (5 bases). In germline, CDR1 is SGHRS, CDR2 YFSETQ. V dropped 3 bases and J dropped 7 bases, with 13 bases sitting between them. The CDR3 runs to 13 residues.

The V and J genes are TRBV2 and TRBJ2-1; possibly TRBD2 for D (5 bases). CDR3 size: 12 residues. Germline CDR1 SNHLY, CDR2 FYNNEI. With 4 bases removed from V and 14 bases from J, the gap between germline ends came to 15 bases. The CDR3 coding sequence is TGTGCCAGCAGTGGGCGGGTCCGCGGTGAGTTCTTC. Translated, it gives CASSGRVRGEFF.

The chain uses TRBV4-2 and TRBJ2-3, with 8 nucleotides matching TRBD1. Trimming at V came to 1 base and at J to 2 bases, leaving 2 bases not matched to a gene. Germline CDR1 and CDR2: LGHNA and YNFKEQ. This CDR3 is built from 15 residues. This chain's CDR3 is CASSQGTGNTDTQYF. CDR3 nucleotides: TGTGCCAGCAGCCAAGGGACAGGGAACACAGATACGCAGTATTTT.